Included here is one T cell receptor beta chain sequence, with context. Its target is unknown. This entry is derived from a study of T cell clones after liver transplantation. For the study at large: Third-party-reactive TCRbeta sequences from pre-transplant mixed lymphocyte reactions served as antigen-independent comparators. Blood was drawn pre-transplant, before withdrawal, and after full or failed withdrawal.

Trimming took 4 bases from V and 5 from J; bases not matched to a gene: 8. CDR3 length: 16 residues. The germline CDR1 and CDR2 sequences are SGHTA and FQGNSA. Clones were read by immunoSEQ multiplex PCR, and TCRdb kept only the in-frame ones, dropping some. Here the sample spans 85,000 to 130,000 clones, around 83% being singletons. Study-level findings and limits: Post-transplant time points were not standardized, so conclusions are preliminary.

The chain employs TRBV7-2 and TRBJ2-7; 13 nucleotides align to TRBD2. The sample in question was CD4+ T cells from blood, obtained before liver transplant. This TCR came from a human donor who received a liver transplant. CDR3 DNA: TGTGCCAGCAGCTACGGGAGACTAGCGGGGGGCCACGAGCAGTACTTC. Its protein product is CASSYGRLAGGHEQYF.